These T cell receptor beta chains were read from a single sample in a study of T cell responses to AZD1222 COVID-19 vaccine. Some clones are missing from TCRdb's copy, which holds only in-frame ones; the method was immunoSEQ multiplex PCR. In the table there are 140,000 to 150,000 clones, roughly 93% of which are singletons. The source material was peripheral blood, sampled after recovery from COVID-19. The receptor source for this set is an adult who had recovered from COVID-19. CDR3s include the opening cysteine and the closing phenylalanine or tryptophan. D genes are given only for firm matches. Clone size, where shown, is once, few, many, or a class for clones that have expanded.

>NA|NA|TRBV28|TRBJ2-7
CASSSVAGRGTFEQYF
TGTGCCAGCAGTTCTGTGGCAGGTCGGGGGACCTTCGAGCAGTACTTC
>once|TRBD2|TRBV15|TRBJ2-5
CATSTRLAEKTQYF
TGTGCCACCAGCACCCGACTAGCGGAAAAGACCCAGTACTTC
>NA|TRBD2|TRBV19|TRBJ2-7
CASTTSGPGSSEQYF
TGTGCCAGTACGACTAGCGGTCCCGGGTCGTCCGAGCAGTACTTC
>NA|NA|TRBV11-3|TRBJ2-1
CASSWRGSQSEQFF
TGTGCCAGCAGCTGGAGGGGATCTCAGAGTGAGCAGTTCTTC
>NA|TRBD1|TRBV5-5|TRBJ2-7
CASSPPTGSAYEQYF
TGTGCCAGCAGCCCCCCGACAGGGTCAGCCTACGAGCAGTACTTC
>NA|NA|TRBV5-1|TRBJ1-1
CASSLAGVLNTEAFF
TGCGCCAGCAGCTTGGCCGGGGTACTGAACACTGAAGCTTTCTTT
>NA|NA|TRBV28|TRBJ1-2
CASSLPGGGDYGYTF
TGTGCCAGCAGTTTGCCGGGCGGTGGGGACTATGGCTACACCTTC
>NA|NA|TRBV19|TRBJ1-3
CASSARNSGNTIYF
TGTGCCAGTAGTGCTCGGAACTCTGGAAACACCATATATTTT
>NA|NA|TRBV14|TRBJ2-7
CASSQILAGSYEQYF
TGTGCCAGCAGCCAAATACTAGCAGGCTCCTACGAGCAGTACTTC
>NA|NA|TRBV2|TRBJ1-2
CASRGTPGGYTF
TGTGCCAGCCGAGGGACGCCCGGGGGCTACACCTTC
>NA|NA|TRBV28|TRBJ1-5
CASSLSQSLPQHF
TGTGCCAGCAGTTTATCGCAATCTTTGCCCCAGCATTTT
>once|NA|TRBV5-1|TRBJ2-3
CASSLTVQHTDTQYF
TGCGCCAGCAGCTTGACAGTTCAACACACAGATACGCAGTATTTT
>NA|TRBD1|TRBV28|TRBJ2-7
CASRKPDRMFSEQYF
TGTGCCAGCAGAAAACCGGACAGGATGTTCTCCGAGCAGTACTTC
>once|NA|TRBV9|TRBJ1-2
CASEEDRSTF
TGTGCCAGCGAAGAGGACCGCAGCACCTTC
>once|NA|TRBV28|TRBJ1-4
CASSSLSEPNEKLFF
TGTGCCAGCAGTTCACTGTCAGAACCAAATGAAAAACTGTTTTTT
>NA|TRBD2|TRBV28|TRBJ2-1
CASSASGSSYNEQFF
TGTGCCAGCAGCGCTAGCGGGAGTTCCTACAATGAGCAGTTCTTC
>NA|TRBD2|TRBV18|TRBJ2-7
CASSPTSGSSYEQYF
TGTGCCAGCTCTCCGACTAGCGGCAGCTCCTACGAGCAGTACTTC
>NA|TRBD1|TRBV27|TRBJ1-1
CASSSTGGLSTEAFF
TGTGCCAGCAGTTCGACAGGGGGGTTGAGCACTGAAGCTTTCTTT
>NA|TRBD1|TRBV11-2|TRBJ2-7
CASSLPRGPNEQYF
TGTGCCAGCAGCTTGCCCAGGGGGCCCAACGAGCAGTACTTC
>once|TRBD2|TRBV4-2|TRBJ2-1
CASSQDENSGHNEQFF
TGTGCCAGCAGCCAAGATGAGAATAGCGGGCACAATGAGCAGTTCTTC
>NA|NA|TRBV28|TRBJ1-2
CASSLNGLVRDDGYTF
TGTGCCAGCAGTTTGAATGGTTTGGTCAGGGACGATGGCTACACCTTC
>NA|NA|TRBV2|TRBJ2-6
CASSHGHGANVLTF
TGTGCCAGCTCCCATGGGCACGGGGCCAACGTCCTGACTTTC
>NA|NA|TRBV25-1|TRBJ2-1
CASSEAAVRYNEQFF
TGTGCCAGCAGTGAAGCAGCGGTCCGCTACAATGAGCAGTTCTTC
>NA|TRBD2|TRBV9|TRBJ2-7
CASSVGASGTYEQYF
TGTGCCAGCAGCGTAGGGGCTAGCGGGACCTACGAGCAGTACTTC
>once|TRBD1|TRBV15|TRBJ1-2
CATSSSGRDRVYYGYTF
TGTGCCACCTCCAGTTCGGGCCGAGACAGGGTGTACTATGGCTACACCTTC
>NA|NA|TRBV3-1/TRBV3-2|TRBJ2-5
CASSQDQGGKETQYF
TGTGCCAGCAGCCAAGATCAAGGCGGAAAAGAGACCCAGTACTTC
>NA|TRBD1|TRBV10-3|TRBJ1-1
CAIRRTGAGNTEAFF
TGTGCCATCAGGCGGACAGGGGCGGGGAACACTGAAGCTTTCTTT
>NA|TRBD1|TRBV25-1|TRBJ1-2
CASSEGKTGQRYTF
TGTGCCAGCAGTGAAGGGAAGACAGGGCAACGCTACACCTTC
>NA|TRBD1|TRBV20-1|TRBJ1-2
CSADRVGGYTF
TGCAGTGCCGACAGGGTTGGCGGCTACACCTTC
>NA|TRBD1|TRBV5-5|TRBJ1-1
CASSLGTGTGLSTEAFF
TGTGCCAGCAGCTTGGGAACCGGGACAGGGTTGTCTACTGAAGCTTTCTTT
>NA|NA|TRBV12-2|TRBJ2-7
CASRSGQSYEQYF
TGTGCAAGTCGCTCGGGACAATCCTACGAGCAGTACTTC
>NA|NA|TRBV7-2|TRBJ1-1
CASIKWGQNTEAFF
TGTGCCAGTATCAAGTGGGGACAGAACACTGAAGCTTTCTTT
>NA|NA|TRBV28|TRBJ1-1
CASSLPGNLNTEAFF
TGTGCCAGCAGTTTACCAGGGAACTTGAACACTGAAGCTTTCTTT
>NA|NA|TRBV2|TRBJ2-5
CASTSFQETQYF
TGTGCCAGCACTTCGTTCCAAGAGACCCAGTACTTC
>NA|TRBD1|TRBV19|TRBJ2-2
CASIRTGNTGELFF
TGTGCCAGTATCCGGACAGGGAACACCGGGGAGCTGTTTTTT
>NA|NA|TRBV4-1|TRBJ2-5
CASSQGMRGVQETQYF
TGCGCCAGCAGCCAAGGAATGAGAGGCGTCCAAGAGACCCAGTACTTC
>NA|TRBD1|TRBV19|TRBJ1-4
CASSGGQGKANEKLFF
TGTGCCAGTAGCGGCGGACAGGGAAAAGCTAATGAAAAACTGTTTTTT
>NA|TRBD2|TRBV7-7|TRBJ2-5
CASSSGTSGQETQYF
TGTGCTAGCAGCTCCGGGACTAGCGGCCAAGAGACCCAGTACTTC
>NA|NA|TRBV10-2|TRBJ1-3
CASSERVLSGNTIYF
TGCGCCAGCAGTGAGCGGGTCCTCTCTGGAAACACCATATATTTT
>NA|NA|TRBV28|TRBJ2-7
CASSSRAYEQYF
TGTGCCAGCAGTTCCCGCGCTTACGAGCAGTACTTC
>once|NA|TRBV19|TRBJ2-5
CASSSGAGIPLVLYF
TGTGCCAGTAGTTCCGGCGCGGGGATCCCCTTGGTGCTGTACTTC
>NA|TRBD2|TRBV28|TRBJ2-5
CASSAIAGAYQETQYF
TGTGCCAGCAGTGCTATAGCGGGAGCCTACCAAGAGACCCAGTACTTC